Listed here are 25 T cell receptor beta chains from one sample, sequenced in a study of cytomegalovirus exposure and HLA in healthy donors. This PCR relied on a set of 60 Vbeta primers and 13 Jbeta primers. Profiled with immunoSEQ multiplex PCR; TCRdb holds only in-frame clones, not every one. The sample carries some 190,000 clones, 75% to 85% recorded once. Sequenced material: PBMCs. Every receptor here comes from a woman aged 50 to 60 in good health and CMV-seronegative.

The chain joins TRBV4-3 to TRBJ1-2; 9 bases are shared with TRBD1. With 3 bases clipped from V and 6 bases from J, the junction kept 8 bases outside the gene matches. Germline V gene sequence: CDR1 LGHNA, CDR2 YSLEER. This CDR3 is 15 amino acids long. Written as DNA, the CDR3 is TGCGCCAGCAGCCACGGGACAGGGCTCATGGATGGCTACACCTTC. This encodes CASSHGTGLMDGYTF.

CDR3 in amino acids: CASTLETGGNSPLHF. CDR3 bases: TGCGCCAGCACCCTGGAAACAGGGGGTAATTCACCCCTCCACTTT. V gene TRBV5-1 combines with J gene TRBJ1-6, with 8 positions matching TRBD1. V lost 6 bases, J lost 6 bases, and 8 bases stayed unmatched. The V gene's germline CDR1 is SGHRS and CDR2 YFSETQ. The CDR3 loop spans 15 amino acids.

CDR3 DNA: TGCGCCAGCAGCCAGGACAGACGGACTGAAGCTTTCTTT. Residues: CASSQDRRTEAFF. V and J are TRBV4-3 and TRBJ1-1, with D possibly matching TRBD1 (6 bases). In germline, CDR1 is LGHNA, CDR2 YSLEER. The CDR3 has 13 amino acids. Deletions cut 3 bases from V and 5 bases from J, with 10 bases between.

The chain links TRBV14 to TRBJ2-5; 7 bases fit TRBD1. The CDR3 covers 16 residues. With V trimmed by 2 bases and J by 2 bases, 8 bases remained unmatched. Germline CDR1 is SGHDN and CDR2 is FVKESK. The CDR3, as DNA: TGTGCCAGCAGCCAAAACAGGGGCCCCCGACAAGAGACCCAGTACTTC. Its translation: CASSQNRGPRQETQYF.

In this sample, this clone turned up a few times. V usage is TRBV7-6 and J usage is TRBJ2-3; no firm D call. This CDR3 comprises 12 residues. Trimming cost V 5 bases and J 0 bases, with 3 bases left between them. Germline CDR1 reads SGHVS; CDR2 reads FNYEAQ. CDR3 protein: CASSRSTDTQYF. The DNA of the CDR3 is TGTGCCAGCAGCCGTAGCACAGATACGCAGTATTTT.

The rearrangement uses TRBV6-6 and TRBJ1-3; a weak D match, TRBD1 (5 bases). V was shortened by 8 bases and J by 2 bases, with 13 bases between the two germline ends. CDR3 length: 14 amino acids. The germline gives CDR1 MNHNY, CDR2 SVGAGI (reference sequence). CDR3 loop: CASRDGGAGNTIYF. For the CDR3, the DNA is TGTGCCAGCCGGGATGGGGGGGCTGGAAACACCATATATTTT.

The chain carries TRBV7-2 and TRBJ1-5; D ambiguous. V was trimmed by 7 bases and J by 3 bases, leaving 22 bases between them. There are 17 residues in the CDR3. Germline assignment: CDR1 SGHTA and CDR2 FQGNSA. The CDR3 DNA sequence: TGTGCCAGCACCCCAGAACCCTTGCGGCAGAACAATCAGCCCCAGCATTTT. It translates to CASTPEPLRQNNQPQHF.

This chain connects TRBV19 to TRBJ1-2; D unclear. The V end was cut by 10 bases, the J end by 4 bases, with 22 bases between. Germline values: CDR1 LNHDA, CDR2 SQIVND (reference sequence). This CDR3 is built from 15 residues. The CDR3 region is CATRVRTPGSYGYTF. DNA of the CDR3: TGTGCCACGAGGGTTAGAACCCCCGGGAGCTATGGCTACACCTTC.

This sequence joins TRBV29-1 and TRBJ1-5, with D tentatively TRBD1 (6 bases). Germline V gene data show CDR1 as SQVTM and CDR2 as ANQGSEA. The CDR3 is 15 amino acids. V was shortened by 6 bases and J by 0 bases, with 15 bases between the two germline ends. The CDR3 DNA reads TGCAGCGTGATTATAGGGACAAGTAGCAATCAGCCCCAGCATTTT. Translated, it gives CSVIIGTSSNQPQHF. The whole variable domain, remainder taken from reference TRBV29-1 and TRBJ1-5, is SAVISQKPSRDICQRGTSLTIQCQVDSQVTMMFWYRQQPGQSLTLIATANQGSEATYESGFVIDKFPISRPNLTFSTLTVSNMSPEDSSIYLCSVIIGTSSNQPQHFGDGTRLSIL.

The J gene is TRBJ2-7, the V gene TRBV5-1, with TRBD1 identical over 7 bases. CDR1 and CDR2 (germline): SGHRS, YFSETQ. With V trimmed by 0 bases and J by 0 bases, 0 bases remained unmatched. This CDR3 has 14 residues. The CDR3 coding sequence is TGCGCCAGCAGCTTGGGGGACAGCTCCTACGAGCAGTACTTC. This sequence encodes CASSLGDSSYEQYF.

The gene calls are TRBV27 and TRBJ2-7, with D perhaps matching TRBD1 (5 bases). The CDR3 spans 12 residues. Germline CDR1 and CDR2: MNHEY and SMNVEV (reference sequence). With 8 bases removed from V and 2 bases from J, the gap between germline ends came to 10 bases. The CDR3 DNA reads TGTGCCAGCCGACAGATCCCCTACGAGCAGTACTTC. This sequence encodes CASRQIPYEQYF.

The chain uses TRBV2 and TRBJ1-1, with D maybe TRBD1 (5 bases). Germline assignment: CDR1 SNHLY and CDR2 FYNNEI. There are 13 residues in the CDR3. V was clipped by 4 bases and J by 2 bases, with 8 bases between them. CDR3 DNA sequence: TGTGCCAGCAGTGTGGGACTTAACACTGAAGCTTTCTTT. Its translation: CASSVGLNTEAFF.

The J gene is TRBJ1-4, the V gene TRBV7-6; 8 nucleotides match TRBD1. Germline CDR1 reads SGHVS; CDR2 reads FNYEAQ. V was pared by 5 bases and J by 5 bases, with 7 bases of the junction left unmatched. The CDR3 sequence is 15 residues long. The CDR3 sequence is CASSQGQDYNEKLFF. In DNA, the CDR3 is TGTGCCAGCAGCCAGGGACAGGACTACAATGAAAAACTGTTTTTT.

The chain carries TRBV2 and TRBJ2-1, with no clear D. This CDR3 is built from 14 residues. V lost 7 bases, J lost 1 base, and 11 bases lay in between. The germline CDR1 and CDR2 sequences are SNHLY and FYNNEI. The CDR3 coding sequence is TGTGCCAGCACTAAGTCCGAATCCTACAATGAGCAGTTCTTC. Its translation is CASTKSESYNEQFF.

This clone was recorded a few times. The genes are TRBV6-1 and TRBJ2-6, with D maybe TRBD2 (5 bases). CDR3 size: 13 residues. The germline V gene encodes CDR1 MNHNS and CDR2 SASEGT. Trimming cost V 1 base and J 12 bases, with 10 bases left between them. In DNA, the CDR3 is TGTGCCAGCAGTGAAGTGAGAGGGTCCGTCCTGACTTTC. Protein: CASSEVRGSVLTF.

V is TRBV27 and J is TRBJ2-4; TRBD2 aligns across 13 bases. V lost 5 bases, J lost 2 bases, and 6 bases stayed unmatched. The CDR3 consists of 17 residues. The germline CDR1 and CDR2 sequences are MNHEY and SMNVEV (reference sequence). CDR3 DNA: TGTGCCAGCAGTCCCGGACTAGCGGGAGTATCCAAAAACATTCAGTACTTC. Amino acid sequence: CASSPGLAGVSKNIQYF.

V usage is TRBV7-2 and J usage is TRBJ2-7; 8 positions agree with TRBD1. V was pared by 1 base and J by 0 bases, with 2 bases of the junction left unmatched. CDR1 is SGHTA, CDR2 FQGNSA, per germline. CDR3 length: 15 amino acids. The CDR3 region has the DNA TGTGCCAGCAGCTTAGGGGGGACAGGCTCCTACGAGCAGTACTTC. It codes for CASSLGGTGSYEQYF. Filled out from reference TRBV7-2 and TRBJ2-7, the complete variable domain reads GAGVSQSPSNKVTEKGKDVELRCDPISGHTALYWYRQSLGQGLEFLIYFQGNSAPDKSGLPSDRFSAERTGGSVSTLTIQRTQQEDSAVYLCASSLGGTGSYEQYFGPGTRLTVT.

This clone was counted a single time. V usage is TRBV27 and J usage is TRBJ1-1; TRBD1 matches at 10 bases. The CDR3 sequence is 14 residues long. The germline CDR1 and CDR2 sequences are MNHEY and SMNVEV (reference sequence). V shed 5 bases, J shed 5 bases, and the junction held 5 bases outside the gene matches. The CDR3: CASSEWTGGTEAFF. CDR3 nucleotides: TGTGCCAGCAGTGAGTGGACAGGGGGGACTGAAGCTTTCTTT.

The chain recombines TRBV2 with TRBJ1-5, with D hard to call. The germline gives CDR1 SNHLY, CDR2 FYNNEI. There are 13 residues in the CDR3. V was trimmed by 6 bases and J by 6 bases, leaving 12 bases between them. CDR3 protein: CASRYGLSQPQHF. CDR3 nucleotides: TGTGCCAGCAGATATGGGCTAAGTCAGCCCCAGCATTTT. The complete variable domain, with remaining parts taken from reference TRBV2 and TRBJ1-5, reads EPEVTQTPSHQVTQMGQEVILRCVPISNHLYFYWYRQILGQKVEFLVSFYNNEISEKSEIFDDQFSVERPDGSNFTLKIRSTKLEDSAMYFCASRYGLSQPQHFGDGTRLSIL.

The CDR3: CASSRDRGIDGYTF. In DNA, the CDR3 is TGTGCCAGCAGCAGGGACAGGGGAATTGATGGCTACACCTTC. The chain links TRBV2 to TRBJ1-2; 10 positions agree with TRBD1. V lost 6 bases and J lost 6; bases outside the gene matches: 7. The CDR3 totals 14 residues. Germline-derived CDR1 and CDR2 are SNHLY and FYNNEI.

The chain joins TRBV4-1 to TRBJ2-3, with 9 nucleotides matching TRBD1. CDR3 size: 17 residues. V dropped 1 base and J dropped 2; count of bases not matched to a gene: 7. Germline CDR1 is MGHRA and CDR2 is YSYEKL. CDR3 loop: CASSQGGGQGITDTQYF. CDR3 nucleotides: TGCGCCAGCAGCCAAGGAGGGGGACAGGGAATCACAGATACGCAGTATTTT.

Points on this clone: Additional DNA sequences in this sample encode the identical CDR3. V usage is TRBV7-3 and J usage is TRBJ1-2; 7 bases are shared with TRBD1. From germline, CDR1 is SGHTA and CDR2 FQGTGA. The V gene end was trimmed by 5 bases and the J gene end by 5 bases; junction bases not matched to a gene: 5. The CDR3 has 13 amino acids. DNA of the CDR3: TGTGCCAGCAGCCGCGACAGGGTTTATGGCTACACCTTC. As protein: CASSRDRVYGYTF.

The V call is TRBV30, the J call TRBJ2-6; D may be TRBD2 (5 bases). The CDR3 has 14 amino acids. The germline V and J ends were trimmed by 1 base and 1 base, with 5 bases remaining between them. Germline V gives CDR1 GTSNPN, CDR2 SVGIG (reference sequence). The CDR3 region has the DNA TGTGCCTGGAGTGGGAGGTCTGGGGCCAACGTCCTGACTTTC. This gives the protein CAWSGRSGANVLTF. Variable domain in full (rest from reference TRBV30 and TRBJ2-6): SQTIHQWPATLVQPVGSPLSLECTVEGTSNPNLYWYRQAAGRGLQLLFYSVGIGQISSEVPQNLSASRPQDRQFILSSKKLLLSDSGFYLCAWSGRSGANVLTFGAGSRLTVL.

The genes are TRBV7-3 and TRBJ1-4, with D maybe TRBD1 (5 bases). In germline, CDR1 is SGHTA, CDR2 FQGTGA. V dropped 1 base and J dropped 8 bases, with 8 bases sitting between them. The length of the CDR3 is 13 residues. DNA for the CDR3: TGTGCCAGCAGCTTAAGTCCAGGGGAAAAACTGTTTTTT. As protein: CASSLSPGEKLFF. Together with reference TRBV7-3 and TRBJ1-4, the CDR3 gives the full variable domain: GAGVSQTPSNKVTEKGKYVELRCDPISGHTALYWYRQSLGQGPEFLIYFQGTGAADDSGLPNDRFFAVRPEGSVSTLKIQRTERGDSAVYLCASSLSPGEKLFFGSGTQLSVL.

V gene TRBV19 combines with J gene TRBJ1-5, with 8 bases matching TRBD1. V shed 6 bases and J 0 bases; nucleotides not matched to a gene: 13. CDR1 and CDR2 (germline): LNHDA, SQIVND (reference sequence). CDR3 length: 18 residues. CDR3 sequence reads: CASRSGTGGSYSNQPQHF. The DNA for the CDR3 is TGTGCCAGTAGGTCCGGGACAGGAGGATCATATAGCAATCAGCCCCAGCATTTT.